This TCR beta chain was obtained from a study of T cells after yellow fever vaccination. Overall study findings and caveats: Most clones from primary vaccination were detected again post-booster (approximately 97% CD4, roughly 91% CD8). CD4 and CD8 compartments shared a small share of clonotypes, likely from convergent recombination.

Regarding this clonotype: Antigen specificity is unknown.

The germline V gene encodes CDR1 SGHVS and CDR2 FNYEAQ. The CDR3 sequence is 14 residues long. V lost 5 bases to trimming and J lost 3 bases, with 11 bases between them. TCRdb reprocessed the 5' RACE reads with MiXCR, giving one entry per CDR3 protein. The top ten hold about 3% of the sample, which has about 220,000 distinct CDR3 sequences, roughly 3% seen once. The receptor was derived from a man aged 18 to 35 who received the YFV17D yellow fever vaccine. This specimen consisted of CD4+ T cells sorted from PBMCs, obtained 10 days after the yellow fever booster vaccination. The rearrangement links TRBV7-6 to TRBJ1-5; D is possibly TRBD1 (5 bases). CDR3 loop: CASSPGTDNQPQHF. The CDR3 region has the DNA TGTGCCAGCAGCCCGGGGACTGACAATCAGCCCCAGCATTTT.